This TCR beta chain was captured in a study of blood T cell repertoires in COVID-19. TCRdb's copy holds only in-frame clones and misses some; the assay was immunoSEQ multiplex PCR. The data hold approximately 160,000 clones, with less than 90% observed a single time. V gave up 4 bases and J gave up 4 bases; unmatched junction bases: 5. Germline V gene lookup returns CDR1 SEHNR and CDR2 FQNEAQ (reference sequence). The CDR3 runs 15 residues. The TCR sequence derives from a woman aged 45-65 years who had recovered from COVID-19. This rearrangement joins TRBV7-9 to TRBJ2-1, with 9 bases aligning to TRBD2. The sequenced sample was PBMCs or T cells enriched from blood (not recorded which). CDR3 nucleotides: TGTGCCAGCAGCTCCCAGCTAGCGGGGTACAATGAGCAGTTCTTC. Protein: CASSSQLAGYNEQFF.